This TCR beta chain was found in a study of OX40 agonist ivuxolimab in advanced cancers. Study context: In this cohort, patients received ivuxolimab, an agonistic anti-OX40 (CD134) antibody.

The study, taken as a whole, reports: Among expanded peripheral T cells, antigen specificity went undetermined. Some of the lowest clonal expansion was seen in partial responders at 0.1-3.0 mg/kg.

Comment on this clone: Its target is unknown.

Autoimmune disease history or systemic immunosuppression meant exclusion. CDR1 and CDR2 from the germline V gene are SGHAT and FQDESV (reference sequence). With 5 bases removed from V and 2 bases from J, the gap between germline ends came to 9 bases. This CDR3 has 13 residues. Repertoires were generated with immunoSEQ multiplex PCR, while TCRdb's copy carries only in-frame clones and drops some. The repertoire includes around 25,000 clones, 85% to 90% of them detected once, and approximately 15% sits in the top ten. The TCR sequence derives from an adult with an advanced solid tumor such as melanoma, head and neck, liver or kidney cancer. This chain joins TRBV11-1 and TRBJ2-5; D perhaps matches TRBD1 (6 bases). The specimen comprised CD4+ or CD8+ T cells sorted from blood, sampled in a trial of the OX40 agonist ivuxolimab. The CDR3 sequence: CASSQGRQETQYF. In DNA form, the CDR3 reads TGTGCCAGCAGCCAGGGGCGTCAAGAGACCCAGTACTTC. Combining the CDR3 with reference TRBV11-1 and TRBJ2-5 gives the whole variable domain EAEVAQSPRYKITEKSQAVAFWCDPISGHATLYWYRQILGQGPELLVQFQDESVVDDSQLPKDRFSAERLKGVDSTLKIQPAELGDSAMYLCASSQGRQETQYFGPGTRLLVL.